This T cell receptor beta chain was identified during a study of T cells in Graves' hyperthyroidism and ophthalmopathy (dated by TCRdb to between 2018 and 2020). Some background on the complete study: Peripheral blood was sampled at the time of initial diagnosis, prior to any treatment. The 75 to 100 discovery patients were divided at random into training and test sets in a 7:3 ratio. TCR V-J signatures able to tell the groups apart were searched for in a discovery cohort of 100 patients, of whom roughly 42 had Graves' ophthalmopathy and more than 55 had stable Graves' hyperthyroidism. Whether ophthalmopathy could be predicted prospectively was tested in an independent validation cohort made up of under 20 hyperthyroidism patients plus 17 patients who later progressed to ophthalmopathy. The study also compared thyroid tissue and blood T-cell repertoires from 6 or 7 Graves' hyperthyroidism patients. The paper reports TCR Vbeta CDR3 sequencing of some 140 peripheral blood samples: around 45 ophthalmopathy, roughly 80 hyperthyroidism and approximately 17 progressor patients. Following sampling, methimazole starting at 30 mg daily was given to hyperthyroidism patients, and high-dose intravenous methylprednisolone was given to ophthalmopathy patients. The full study reports these points: No statistical method was used to fix the sample size in advance, and group allocation was not hidden from the investigators. Blood samples also contained most of the expanded thyroid clonotypes (frequency above 0.001), which suggests that blood repertoires may reflect thyroid immune responses. In validation, progression to ophthalmopathy was predicted by the model with 70.59% sensitivity and 72% to 85% specificity, a median of about 6.4 months before onset. In cross-validation, a model built on a 13 V-J signature told ophthalmopathy apart from stable hyperthyroidism with under 90% sensitivity and around 84% specificity, and in testing the same model reached 80%/75%.

Amplification of TCR beta CDR3 regions was carried out from RNA transcripts. The first round of RT-PCR for the TCR CDR3 was performed with the HTBI primer set and the Qiagen OneStep RT-PCR kit. The libraries were constructed in a second round of multiplex PCR and then size-selected and purified. Paired-end sequencing of the libraries was performed with 100 bp reads on an Illumina HiSeq2000. As for the authors' bioinformatics: SOAPnuke was used to process the raw data, throwing out any read that contained adapters or uncalled bases, had a mean Phred below 15, or lacked an exact constant-primer or identifier match. High-quality paired reads were merged with COPE v1.2.5, and unique nucleotide sequences were defined as clonotypes. MiTCR v1.1 was used to align clonotypes to the IMGT TRBV, TRBD and TRBJ reference segments. Analysis was restricted to V-J combinations with a frequency above 0.0001, which covered about 99% of repertoires. The TCS score was defined as the ratio of F50 (clonal expansion) to E x V (chaos), calculated using BLOSUM62-based TCRdist between CDR3 peptides within each V-J. Welch's t-statistics and random forest reduced roughly 530 V-J features to 13, which were used in a naive Bayes classifier (R e1071). TCRdb reworked the public reads: Q25 trimming with fastp, MiXCR clone assembly, productive beta chains retained. One record per CDR3 amino acid sequence lists the most common genes and DNA. TCRdb, not the original authors, processed these V and J calls. The sample profile shows approximately 600,000 distinct CDR3 sequences; about 15% of them were found once. 5.5% to 7.5% of the sample rests with the top ten.

A word on this clonotype: Its binding antigen is unknown. No clone much larger than this one lies a single base away; base qualities are absent.

There are 15 amino acids in the CDR3, from cysteine to phenylalanine inclusive. Only the CDR3 part of the read is kept: 45 bases, read in frame from the first base. V is reduced by 6 bases and J by 0 bases, leaving a spacing of 16 bases between them. CDR1 DFQATT and CDR2 SNEGSKA were looked up in the germline V gene (reference sequence). Hyperthyroidism patients were aged 18 to 65 years and newly diagnosed, with disease duration of less than 2 months. Patients with uncontrolled infections, other autoimmune diseases, pregnancy or lactation were excluded. Diagnoses relied on clinical symptoms, serum thyroxine and TRAb, thyroid ultrasound and orbital computed tomography. Blood from progressor patients was drawn when they were first diagnosed with hyperthyroidism, before any ophthalmopathy symptoms appeared. PBMCs were separated from 7.5 to 10 ml of fresh peripheral blood using Ficoll-Paque density gradient centrifugation. Progressor patients were defined as those initially diagnosed with Graves' hyperthyroidism in whom ophthalmopathy developed during follow-up. Total RNA was extracted with Trizol reagent, and quality was checked on an Agilent 2100 Bioanalyzer.

The chain employs TRBV20-1 and TRBJ2-3; the D gene is perhaps TRBD2, from 6 matching bases. Sequencing input: blood. This TCR was sampled from a woman younger than 45 with Graves' hyperthyroidism that later progressed to Graves' ophthalmopathy. The CDR3 in this case is CSATRLAGSTDTQYF. The nucleotides read TGCAGTGCCACGCGACTGGCGGGGAGCACAGATACGCAGTATTTT.